The clone carrying this T cell receptor (beta chain) was counted once. Antigen: not known. Here immunoSEQ multiplex PCR was the method, and the copy in TCRdb shows in-frame clones only, minus some. The data show 140,000 or so clones, roughly 92% seen once. The CDR3 is made up of 14 amino acids. Germline-derived CDR1 and CDR2 are SGHRS and YFSETQ. The germline V and J ends were trimmed by 2 bases and 2 bases, with 10 bases remaining between them. These data belong to a study of T cell responses to AZD1222 COVID-19 vaccine. Study results and limitations: Spike-spanning, vaccine-associated CD4 TCRs were dominant at 160-218 and 743-854.

The TCR sequence derives from an adult in good health. The chain couples TRBV5-1 to TRBJ1-1; D unclear. The sequences come from peripheral blood, collected on day 0 of AZD1222 vaccination. Here the CDR3 DNA reads TGCGCCAGCAGCTTCGATATGGTTAACACTGAAGCTTTCTTT. Its translation is CASSFDMVNTEAFF. Full variable domain (outside the CDR3, taken from reference TRBV5-1 and TRBJ1-1): KAGVTQTPRYLIKTRGQQVTLSCSPISGHRSVSWYQQTPGQGLQFLFEYFSETQRNKGNFPGRFSGRQFSNSRSEMNVSTLELGDSALYLCASSFDMVNTEAFFGQGTRLTVV.